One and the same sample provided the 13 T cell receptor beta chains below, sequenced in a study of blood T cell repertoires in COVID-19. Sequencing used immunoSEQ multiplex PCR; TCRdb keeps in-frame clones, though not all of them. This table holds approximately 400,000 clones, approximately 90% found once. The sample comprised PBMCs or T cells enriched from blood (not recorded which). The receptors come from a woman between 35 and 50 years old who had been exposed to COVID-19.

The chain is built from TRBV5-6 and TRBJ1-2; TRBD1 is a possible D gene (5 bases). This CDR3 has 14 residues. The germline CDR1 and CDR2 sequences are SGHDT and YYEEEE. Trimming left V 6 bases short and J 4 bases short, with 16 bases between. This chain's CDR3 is CASTEGVLVYGYTF. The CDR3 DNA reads TGTGCCAGCACCGAAGGGGTTTTAGTCTATGGCTACACCTTC. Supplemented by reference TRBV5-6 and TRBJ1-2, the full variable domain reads DAGVTQSPTHLIKTRGQQVTLRCSPKSGHDTVSWYQQALGQGPQFIFQYYEEEERQRGNFPDRFSGHQFPNYSSELNVNALLLGDSALYLCASTEGVLVYGYTFGSGTRLTVV.

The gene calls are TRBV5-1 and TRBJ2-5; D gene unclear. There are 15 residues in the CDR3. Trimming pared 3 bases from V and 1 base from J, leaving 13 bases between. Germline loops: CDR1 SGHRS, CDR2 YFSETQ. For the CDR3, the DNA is TGCGCCAGCAGCTCTATTAAAAAGTTCCAAGAGACCCAGTACTTC. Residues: CASSSIKKFQETQYF.

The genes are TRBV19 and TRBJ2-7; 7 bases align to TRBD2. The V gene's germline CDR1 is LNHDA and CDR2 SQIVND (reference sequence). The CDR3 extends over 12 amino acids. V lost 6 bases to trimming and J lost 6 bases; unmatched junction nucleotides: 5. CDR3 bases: TGTGCCAGTAGAGGGAGGGCAGGCGAGCAGTACTTC. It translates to CASRGRAGEQYF.

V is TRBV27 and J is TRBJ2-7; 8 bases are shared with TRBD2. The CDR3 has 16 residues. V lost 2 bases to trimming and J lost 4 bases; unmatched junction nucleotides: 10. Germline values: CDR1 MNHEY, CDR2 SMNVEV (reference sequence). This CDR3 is CASSLGPGGGKYEQYF. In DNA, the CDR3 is TGTGCCAGCAGTTTAGGCCCGGGGGGGGGAAAATACGAGCAGTACTTC.

The CDR3 reads CASSPGGGAEAFF. The CDR3 nucleotides read TGTGCCAGCAGTCCGGGGGGCGGGGCCGAAGCTTTCTTT. The chain links TRBV11-2 to TRBJ1-1; TRBD1 might be the D (6 bases). The CDR3 is made up of 13 amino acids. Germline V gene data show CDR1 as SGHAT and CDR2 as FQNNGV. V gave up 6 bases and J gave up 8 bases, with 16 bases separating them.

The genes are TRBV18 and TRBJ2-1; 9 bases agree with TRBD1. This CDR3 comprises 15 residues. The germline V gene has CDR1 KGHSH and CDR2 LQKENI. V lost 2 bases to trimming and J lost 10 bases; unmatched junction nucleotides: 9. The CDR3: CASSPGTGSTEEQFF. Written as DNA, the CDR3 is TGTGCCAGCTCACCAGGGACAGGGTCCACCGAAGAGCAGTTCTTC. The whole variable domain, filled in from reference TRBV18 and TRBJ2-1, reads NAGVMQNPRHLVRRRGQEARLRCSPMKGHSHVYWYRQLPEEGLKFMVYLQKENIIDESGMPKERFSAEFPKEGPSILRIQQVVRGDSAAYFCASSPGTGSTEEQFFGPGTRLTVL.

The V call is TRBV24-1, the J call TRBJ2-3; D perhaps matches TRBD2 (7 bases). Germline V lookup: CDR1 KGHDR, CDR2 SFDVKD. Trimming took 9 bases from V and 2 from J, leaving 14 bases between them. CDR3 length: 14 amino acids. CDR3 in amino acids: CATGGARNTDTQYF. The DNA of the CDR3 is TGTGCCACCGGGGGGGCCAGGAACACAGATACGCAGTATTTT.

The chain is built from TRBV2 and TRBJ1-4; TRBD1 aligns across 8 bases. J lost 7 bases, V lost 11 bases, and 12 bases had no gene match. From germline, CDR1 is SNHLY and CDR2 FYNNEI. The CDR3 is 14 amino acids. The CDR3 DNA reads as TGTGCCCAAAGCAGGGGGCTATCTTCTGAAAAACTGTTTTTT. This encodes CAQSRGLSSEKLFF. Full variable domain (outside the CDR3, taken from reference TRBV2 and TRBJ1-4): EPEVTQTPSHQVTQMGQEVILRCVPISNHLYFYWYRQILGQKVEFLVSFYNNEISEKSEIFDDQFSVERPDGSNFTLKIRSTKLEDSAMYFCAQSRGLSSEKLFFGSGTQLSVL.

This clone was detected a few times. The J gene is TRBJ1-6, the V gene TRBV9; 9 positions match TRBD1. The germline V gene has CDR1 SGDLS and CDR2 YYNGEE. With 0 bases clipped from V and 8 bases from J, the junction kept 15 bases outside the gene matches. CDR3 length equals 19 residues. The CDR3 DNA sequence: TGTGCCAGCAGCGTAGATCTCCAGGGGACAGGGAAAGAGGATTCACCCCTCCACTTT. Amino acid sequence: CASSVDLQGTGKEDSPLHF.

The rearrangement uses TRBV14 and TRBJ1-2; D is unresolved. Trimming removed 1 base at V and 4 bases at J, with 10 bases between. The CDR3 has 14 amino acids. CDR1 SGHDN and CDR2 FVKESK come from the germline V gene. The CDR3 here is CASSQGPAGYGYTF. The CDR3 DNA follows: TGTGCCAGCAGCCAAGGCCCGGCGGGCTATGGCTACACCTTC.

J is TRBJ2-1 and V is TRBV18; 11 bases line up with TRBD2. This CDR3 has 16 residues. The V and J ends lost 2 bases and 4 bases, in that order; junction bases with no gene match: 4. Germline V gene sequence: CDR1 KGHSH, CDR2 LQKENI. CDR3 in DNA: TGTGCCAGCTCACCAACGGGACTAGCGGCGTACAATGAGCAGTTCTTC. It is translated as CASSPTGLAAYNEQFF.

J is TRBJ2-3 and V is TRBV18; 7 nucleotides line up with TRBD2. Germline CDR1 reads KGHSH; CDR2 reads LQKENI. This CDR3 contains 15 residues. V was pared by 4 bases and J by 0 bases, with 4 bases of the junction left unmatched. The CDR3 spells CASSRAGSSTDTQYF. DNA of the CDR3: TGTGCCAGCTCACGAGCGGGGTCTAGCACAGATACGCAGTATTTT.

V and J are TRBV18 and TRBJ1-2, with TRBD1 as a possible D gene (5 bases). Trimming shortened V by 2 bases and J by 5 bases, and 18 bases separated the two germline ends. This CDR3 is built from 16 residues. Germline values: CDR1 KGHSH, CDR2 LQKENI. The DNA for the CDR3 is TGTGCCAGCTCACCAGTAACGGGGGAATTCGGATATGGCTACACCTTC. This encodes CASSPVTGEFGYGYTF. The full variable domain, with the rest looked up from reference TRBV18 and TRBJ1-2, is NAGVMQNPRHLVRRRGQEARLRCSPMKGHSHVYWYRQLPEEGLKFMVYLQKENIIDESGMPKERFSAEFPKEGPSILRIQQVVRGDSAAYFCASSPVTGEFGYGYTFGSGTRLTVV.